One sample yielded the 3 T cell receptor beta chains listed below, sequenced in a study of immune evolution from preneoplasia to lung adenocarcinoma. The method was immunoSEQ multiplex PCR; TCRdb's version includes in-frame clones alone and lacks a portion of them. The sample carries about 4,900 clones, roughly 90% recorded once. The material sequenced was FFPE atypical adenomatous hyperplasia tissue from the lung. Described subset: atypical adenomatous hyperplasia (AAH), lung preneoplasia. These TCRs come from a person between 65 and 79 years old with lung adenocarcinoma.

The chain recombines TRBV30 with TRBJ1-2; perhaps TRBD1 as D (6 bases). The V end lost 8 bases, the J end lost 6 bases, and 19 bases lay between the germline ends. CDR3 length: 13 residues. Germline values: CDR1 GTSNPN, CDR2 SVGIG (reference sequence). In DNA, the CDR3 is TGTGCCCTTCCCCGGGGGCGTCCTGATGGCTACACCTTC. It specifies CALPRGRPDGYTF.

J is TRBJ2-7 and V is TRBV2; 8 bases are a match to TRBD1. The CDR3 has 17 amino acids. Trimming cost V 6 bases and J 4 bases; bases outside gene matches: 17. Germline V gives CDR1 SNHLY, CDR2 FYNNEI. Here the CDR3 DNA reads TGTGCCAGCAGAGCTGGACAGGGTGGCTCACGGGGATACGAGCAGTACTTC. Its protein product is CASRAGQGGSRGYEQYF.

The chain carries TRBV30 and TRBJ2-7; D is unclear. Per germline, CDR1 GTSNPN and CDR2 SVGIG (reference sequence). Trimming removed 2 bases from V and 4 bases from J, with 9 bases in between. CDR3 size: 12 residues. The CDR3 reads CAWSYSDYEQYF. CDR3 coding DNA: TGTGCCTGGAGTTATTCGGATTACGAGCAGTACTTC.